This is a list of T cell receptor beta chains from one sample in a study of blood T cells in healthy people across ages. One entry per CDR3 protein, called by TCRdb with MiXCR from the 5' RACE reads. This table holds 600,000 to 800,000 distinct CDR3 sequences, roughly 21% found once. The sample consisted of blood. The receptors were sampled from a man aged 70 or older in good health. Both conserved end residues are part of each CDR3. D genes are given only for firm matches. Size is stated for part of the rows, as once, few or many counts, or as a class when the clone is expanded.

. | TRBJ2-2 | . | TRBV29-1 | TGCAGCGTTGCACTAGCTAACACCGGGGAGCTGTTTTTT | CSVALANTGELFF
few | TRBJ2-6 | . | TRBV3-1 | TGTGCCAGCAGCCAAGATAACAGCGGGTTCTCTGGGGCCAACGTCCTGACTTTC | CASSQDNSGFSGANVLTF
many | TRBJ1-5 | . | TRBV6-1 | TGTGCCAGCAGTCTGGGGACGGCGAATCAGCCCCAGCATTTT | CASSLGTANQPQHF
. | TRBJ2-7 | . | TRBV4-1 | TGCGCCAGCAGCCAAGAAGTGTCAGGGGCCGACTCCCACGAGCAGTACTTC | CASSQEVSGADSHEQYF
. | TRBJ2-4 | TRBD2 | TRBV15 | TGTGCCACCAGCAGAGATCGGGGGGGACTAGCCAAAAACATTCAGTACTTC | CATSRDRGGLAKNIQYF
. | TRBJ2-3 | TRBD2 | TRBV7-2 | TGTGCCAGCAGCTTTGTAAGCGGGAGAGGAGATACGCAGTATTTT | CASSFVSGRGDTQYF
many | TRBJ1-4 | . | TRBV4-1 | TGCGCCAGCAGCCCAGGACAGCTCGCAACTAATGAAAAACTGTTTTTT | CASSPGQLATNEKLFF
few | TRBJ2-4 | . | TRBV11-1 | TGTGCCAGTAGCTTATCGGGACGCGGCAAAAACATTCAGTACTTC | CASSLSGRGKNIQYF
many | TRBJ2-5 | . | TRBV14 | TGTGCCAGCAGCCAATCGTGGATACAAGAGACCCAGTACTTC | CASSQSWIQETQYF
few | TRBJ2-2 | TRBD2 | TRBV29-1 | TGCAGCGTAAGCGGGAGTATGAACACCGGGGAGCTGTTTTTT | CSVSGSMNTGELFF
. | TRBJ2-5 | TRBD2 | TRBV2 | TGTGCCAGCGGCCGACTAGCGGGATTACAAGAGACCCAGTACTTC | CASGRLAGLQETQYF
. | TRBJ1-5 | . | TRBV24-1 | TGTGCCGCCAGTGAGGGGAACAATCAGCCCCAGCATTTT | CAASEGNNQPQHF
. | TRBJ1-2 | TRBD1 | TRBV6-6 | TGTGCCAGCAGACCATCTACAGGGGGCTACTATGGCTACACCTTC | CASRPSTGGYYGYTF
. | TRBJ2-3 | TRBD2 | TRBV12-3/TRBV12-4 | TGTGCCAGCAGCCGACTAGCGGGAGATATTAGCACAGATACGCAGTATTTT | CASSRLAGDISTDTQYF
. | TRBJ1-6 | . | TRBV21-1 | TGTGCCAGCAGCAAGGGCAGGGGGCCCTATAATTCACCCCTCCACTTT | CASSKGRGPYNSPLHF
few | TRBJ2-7 | TRBD1 | TRBV5-1 | TGCGCCAGCAGCTTGGGGACAGGGGCGGGCGAGCAGTACTTC | CASSLGTGAGEQYF
. | TRBJ2-1 | TRBD2 | TRBV20-1 | TGCAGTGCAACCTCGACTAGCGGAGGAGGGAGTGAGCAGTTCTTC | CSATSTSGGGSEQFF
once | TRBJ2-2 | TRBD2 | TRBV9 | TGTGCCAGCAGCAAACTAGCGGGCACGAACACCGGGGAGCTGTTTTTT | CASSKLAGTNTGELFF
. | TRBJ2-7 | TRBD2 | TRBV6-6 | TGTGCCAGCAGGTCCGTAGCGGGAGCCAACTACGAGCAGTACTTC | CASRSVAGANYEQYF
. | TRBJ1-2 | . | TRBV20-1 | TGCAGTGCTTTCCAGACGGGGGGCTACACCTTC | CSAFQTGGYTF
. | TRBJ2-4 | . | TRBV20-1 | TGCTCAGGGGAGGCGGCCAAAAACATTCAGTACTTC | CSGEAAKNIQYF
few | TRBJ2-2 | TRBD2 | TRBV5-1 | TGCGCCAGCAGCTCGGGGGGAGTCGAGTCCGGGGAGCTGTTTTTT | CASSSGGVESGELFF
few | TRBJ1-1 | . | TRBV2 | TGTGCCAGCACCGGGGGACGACGTAGGACTGAAGCTTTCTTT | CASTGGRRRTEAFF
few | TRBJ1-2 | TRBD1 | TRBV6-5 | TGTGCCAGCAGTTCTGGACAGGGCGGTATCTCTGGCTACACCTTC | CASSSGQGGISGYTF
few | TRBJ2-5 | . | TRBV12-3/TRBV12-4 | TGTGCCACCCGCAGTTTGGGGGGAGAGACCCAGTACTTC | CATRSLGGETQYF
. | TRBJ2-1 | . | TRBV5-1 | TGCGCCAGCAGCTTTCTTGGCGGGGCCAACAATGAGCAGTTCTTC | CASSFLGGANNEQFF
few | TRBJ2-1 | TRBD2 | TRBV29-1 | TGCAGCTCGGGGGGGGCCAACAATGAGCAGTTCTTC | CSSGGANNEQFF
. | TRBJ2-7 | . | TRBV7-2 | TGTGCCAGCAGCTTAGTTTCGCAGGGCAGGGGAACCTACGAGCAGTACTTC | CASSLVSQGRGTYEQYF
. | TRBJ1-2 | . | TRBV6-1 | TGTGCCAGCAGTGAAGCGATTCCTCAGGCAGATGGCTACACCTTC | CASSEAIPQADGYTF
. | TRBJ1-1 | . | TRBV7-3 | TGTGCCAGCAGCTTAAAGGGGCCAGGGAATGGGGACACTGAAGCTTTCTTT | CASSLKGPGNGDTEAFF
. | TRBJ2-7 | . | TRBV2 | TGTGCCAGCAGTGGGGGACCTCTCTACGAGCAGTACTTC | CASSGGPLYEQYF
. | TRBJ2-5 | . | TRBV25-1 | TGTGCCAGCAGTGAATCCCAGACAGGAACCCAAGAGACCCAGTACTTC | CASSESQTGTQETQYF
. | TRBJ2-3 | . | TRBV18 | TGTGCCAGCTCACCACTACTAGGAGAGGATACGCAGTATTTT | CASSPLLGEDTQYF